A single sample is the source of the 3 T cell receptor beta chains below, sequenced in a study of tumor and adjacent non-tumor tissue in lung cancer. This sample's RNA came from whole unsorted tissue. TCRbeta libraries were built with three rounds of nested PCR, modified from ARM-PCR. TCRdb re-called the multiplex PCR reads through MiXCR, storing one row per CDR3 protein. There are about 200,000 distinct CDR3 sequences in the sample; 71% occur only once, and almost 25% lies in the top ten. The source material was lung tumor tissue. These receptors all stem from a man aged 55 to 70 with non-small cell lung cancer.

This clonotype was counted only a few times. CDR3 in amino acids: CSSSLLAGGPNTQYF. In nucleotides, the CDR3 is TGTAGCAGTAGCCTTCTAGCGGGGGGGCCAAATACGCAGTATTTT. The chain employs TRBV6-5 and TRBJ2-3; the match to TRBD2 covers 12 bases. Germline V gives CDR1 MNHEY, CDR2 SVGAGI. The CDR3 length is 15 residues.

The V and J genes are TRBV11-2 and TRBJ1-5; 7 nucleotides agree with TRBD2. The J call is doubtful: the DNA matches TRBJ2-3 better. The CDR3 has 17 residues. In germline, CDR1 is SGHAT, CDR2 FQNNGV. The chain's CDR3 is CASSPLGGGGSNEPQYF. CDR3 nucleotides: TGTGCCAGTAGCCCGTTGGGGGGGGGTGGTAGCAATGAGCCCCAGTATTTT.

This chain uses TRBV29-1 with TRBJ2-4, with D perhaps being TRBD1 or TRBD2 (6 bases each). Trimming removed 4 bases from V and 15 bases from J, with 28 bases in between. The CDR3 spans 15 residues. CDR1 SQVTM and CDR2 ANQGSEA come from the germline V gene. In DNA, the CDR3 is TGCAGCGTTGGGTGGCATTCGGGGGCAGGAAACTTTCGGTACTTC. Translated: CSVGWHSGAGNFRYF.